A selection of T cell receptor beta chains follows, all from one sample in a study of control samples from healthy donors and cancer patients. Assay used: immunoSEQ multiplex PCR; TCRdb lists only in-frame clones, some missing. The table lists 70,000 to 75,000 clones, 89% of them singletons, with about 19% in the top ten. The specimen was PBMCs. The receptor set was obtained from a man in his fifties or sixties with lung cancer. CDR3s leave out the opening cysteine and the closing phenylalanine or tryptophan.

v_call,j_call,cdr3_aa
TRBV7-6,TRBJ2-7,ASSLINFDEQY
TRBV3-1/TRBV3-2,TRBJ1-1,ASSQLHWDEAF
TRBV5-1,TRBJ2-4,ASSSYRGGGKNIQY
TRBV7-9,TRBJ2-3,ASSLASLGSTDTQY
TRBV5-1,TRBJ1-1,ASSKGQGDTEAF
TRBV5-1,TRBJ2-3,ASSQYSGATDTQY
TRBV7-2,TRBJ2-3,ASSSVSTDTQY
TRBV7-2,TRBJ1-6,ASSQQTGTNSPLH
TRBV3-1/TRBV3-2,TRBJ1-4,ASSVIDQGTNEKLF
TRBV20-1,TRBJ2-3,SASRGSTDTQY
TRBV6-5,TRBJ2-7,ASSYQAGGFSYEQY
TRBV4-2,TRBJ1-1,ASLKQGSEAF
TRBV5-4,TRBJ2-5,ASSLAGRDGLETQY
TRBV7-2,TRBJ1-3,ASSLRGNGNTIY
TRBV19,TRBJ1-6,ASSIAGTQSRFPLH
TRBV10-1,TRBJ2-3,ASSDGPSTDTQY
TRBV30,TRBJ1-6,AWSPRTGLGSPLH
TRBV5-1,TRBJ1-2,ASSLDWDGYT
TRBV10-1,TRBJ2-6,ASSSDTGAGANVLT
TRBV6-6,TRBJ1-1,ASSYGPGGDTEAF
TRBV11-2,TRBJ1-2,ASSLEVGGFNYGYT